Below, one T cell receptor beta chain is given with its context. Its antigen is not yet known. Nothing much larger sits one base from this clone, and base qualities are not available. These data are taken from a study of a mutant IDH1 vaccine in newly diagnosed glioma (dated by TCRdb to 2020 to 2022). Looking at the study overall: Vaccination was initiated 4-6 weeks after radiotherapy alone, or concurrently with temozolomide cycles in the chemotherapy-containing groups. Of the roughly 32 patients who were treated, around 62% were male and around 38% were female, and the mean age was roughly 40 years. Prior to enrollment, patients had been given standard therapy consisting of radiotherapy alone, temozolomide alone, or radiochemotherapy with temozolomide, with the combination given to most patients. The week-35 safety follow-up was designated visit V12, and the week-47 end of study was designated visit V13. Peripheral blood was drawn at six visits: V03 (baseline), V05, V07, V10, V12 and V13. For exploratory analyses, 25 treated patients had longitudinal TCRB deep sequencing done wherever samples were available.

The trim is 6 bases for V and 1 base for J, with a gap of 16 bases between the germline ends. The CDR3 has 16 amino acids, counting the end cysteine and phenylalanine. The sequence is cut down to CDR3 DNA, 48 bases in frame from base 1. The germline V gene (reference sequence) specifies LNHDA as CDR1 and SQIVND as CDR2. On the study overall, not on this receptor specifically: The authors noted that analyses of patient blood samples could not be reproduced because of sample limitations. Across multiple MHC alleles, vaccine-induced immune responses were seen in about 93% of patients. No apparent relationship was observed between pseudoprogression and alterations in the top peripheral T cell clonotypes detected by TCRB sequencing. Selection of PBMC samples for TCRB deep sequencing was based on availability.

In light of the paper, this sample's time point label describes: week 35, safety follow-up. Every vaccine dose consisted of 300 ug of a 20-mer mutant IDH1 peptide in Montanide, administered subcutaneously together with topical imiquimod. Across visits V03 through V10, patients got a total of eight vaccinations, given in weeks 1, 3, 5, 7, 11, 15, 19 and 23. All donors had newly diagnosed IDH1-mutant astrocytomas of WHO grade 3 or 4 that showed loss of nuclear ATRX. The samples were drawn from NOA16, a multicentre, single-arm, open-label phase I trial in Germany that tested a mutant IDH1 peptide vaccine in humans for the first time. Genomic DNA for TCRB sequencing was extracted from EDTA blood using the DNeasy Blood and Tissue Kit. Library creation used the immunoSEQ multiplex PCR assay. Rearranged TCR beta chain sequences were amplified with the hsTCRB Kit following the manufacturer's protocol. Sequencing of TCRB libraries was carried out on an Illumina MiSeq. The source study handled its data this way. The proprietary platform of the kit vendor was used for demultiplexing, trimming and gene mapping. Entries here come from immuneACCESS through TCRdb and include only in-frame sequences with V and J called. Some clones fail to appear in such tables; in the studies checked, an unresolved V gene covers under half of the shortfall, and the cause of the remainder is unknown. V and J calls and clone size are copied from that table; D and trimming were computed from the DNA. This sample comprises some 57,000 clones, less than 90% of them detected only once. Approximately 4% of the sample lies in the top ten.

Sequences were derived from PBMCs, sampled from a glioma patient whose treatment included an IDH1 peptide vaccine. The V and J segments used are TRBV19 and TRBJ2-1, with TRBD2 as a weak D call on 6 bases. This receptor was obtained from a woman between 18 and 30 years old with glioma. The DNA sequence is given as TGTGCCAGTAGGCAGCATAGCGGACTTTCCTACAATGAGCAGTTCTTC. It codes for CASRQHSGLSYNEQFF.